The source of this TCR beta chain is a study of blood T cells in healthy people across ages. General study results and limits: Considered underestimates were the diversity estimates obtained from one million T cells.

In the case of this clonotype: Its antigen is not identified.

The CDR3 loop spans 16 amino acids. The germline CDR1 and CDR2 sequences are KGHSH and LQKENI. V shed 1 base and J 6 bases; nucleotides not matched to a gene: 8. The authors ran a second PCR of about 6 to 12 cycles using a sample-barcoded 5' primer and a J-beta primer mix. TCRdb passed the 5' RACE reads through MiXCR, listing each CDR3 protein once. This table holds about 800,000 distinct CDR3 sequences, 35% to 60% found once. The sample taken for sequencing was blood. The sequence was obtained from a man older than 75 in good health. The rearrangement uses TRBV18 and TRBJ2-1, with 8 positions matching TRBD2. The CDR3 sequence is CASSPRRAGESNEQFF. The CDR3 DNA follows: TGTGCCAGCTCACCACGGAGAGCGGGAGAATCCAATGAGCAGTTCTTC. Using reference TRBV18 and TRBJ2-1 for the parts outside the CDR3, the full variable domain is NAGVMQNPRHLVRRRGQEARLRCSPMKGHSHVYWYRQLPEEGLKFMVYLQKENIIDESGMPKERFSAEFPKEGPSILRIQQVVRGDSAAYFCASSPRRAGESNEQFFGPGTRLTVL.